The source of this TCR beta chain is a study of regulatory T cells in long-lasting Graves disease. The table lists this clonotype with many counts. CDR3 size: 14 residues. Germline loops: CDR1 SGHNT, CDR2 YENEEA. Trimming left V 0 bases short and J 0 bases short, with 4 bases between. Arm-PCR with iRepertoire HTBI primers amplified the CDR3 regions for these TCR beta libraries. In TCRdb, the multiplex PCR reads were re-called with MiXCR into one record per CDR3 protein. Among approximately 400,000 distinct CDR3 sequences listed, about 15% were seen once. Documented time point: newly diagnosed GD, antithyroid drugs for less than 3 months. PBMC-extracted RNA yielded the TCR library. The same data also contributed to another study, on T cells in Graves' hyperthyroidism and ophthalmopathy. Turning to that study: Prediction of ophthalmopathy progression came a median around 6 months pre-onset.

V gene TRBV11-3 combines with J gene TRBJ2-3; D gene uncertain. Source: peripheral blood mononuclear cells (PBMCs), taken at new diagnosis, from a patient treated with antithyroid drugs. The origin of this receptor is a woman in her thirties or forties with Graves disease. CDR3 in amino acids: CASSLDTSTDTQYF. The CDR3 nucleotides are TGTGCCAGCAGCTTAGACACTAGCACAGATACGCAGTATTTT.